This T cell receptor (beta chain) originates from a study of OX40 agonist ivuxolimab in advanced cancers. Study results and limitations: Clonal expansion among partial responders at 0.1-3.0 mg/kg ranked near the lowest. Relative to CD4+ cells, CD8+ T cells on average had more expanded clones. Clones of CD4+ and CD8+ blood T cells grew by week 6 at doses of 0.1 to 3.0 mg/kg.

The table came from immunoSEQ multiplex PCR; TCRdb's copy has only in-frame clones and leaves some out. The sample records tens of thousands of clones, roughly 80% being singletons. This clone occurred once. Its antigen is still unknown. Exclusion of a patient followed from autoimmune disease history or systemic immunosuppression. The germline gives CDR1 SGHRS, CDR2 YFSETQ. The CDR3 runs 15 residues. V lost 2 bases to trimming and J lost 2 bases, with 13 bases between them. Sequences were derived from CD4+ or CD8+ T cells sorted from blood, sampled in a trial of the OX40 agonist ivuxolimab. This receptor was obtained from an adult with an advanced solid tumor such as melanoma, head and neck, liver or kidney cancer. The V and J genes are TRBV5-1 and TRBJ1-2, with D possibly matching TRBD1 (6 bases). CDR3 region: CASSFRGTRNYGYTF. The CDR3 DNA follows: TGCGCCAGCAGCTTTCGGGGGACAAGAAACTATGGCTACACCTTC.